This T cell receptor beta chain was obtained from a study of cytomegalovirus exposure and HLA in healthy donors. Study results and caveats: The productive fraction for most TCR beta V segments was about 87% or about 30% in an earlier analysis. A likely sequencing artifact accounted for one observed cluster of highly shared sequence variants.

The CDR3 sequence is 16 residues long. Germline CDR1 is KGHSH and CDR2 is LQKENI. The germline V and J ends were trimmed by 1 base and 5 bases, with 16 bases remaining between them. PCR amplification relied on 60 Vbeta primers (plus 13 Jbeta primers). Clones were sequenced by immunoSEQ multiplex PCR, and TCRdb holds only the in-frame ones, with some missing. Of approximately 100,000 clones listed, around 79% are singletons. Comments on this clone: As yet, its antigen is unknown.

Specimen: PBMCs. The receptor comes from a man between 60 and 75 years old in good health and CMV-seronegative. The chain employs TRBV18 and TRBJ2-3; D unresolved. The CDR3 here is CASSPRLVLSQDTQYF. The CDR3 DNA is TGTGCCAGCTCACCACGGCTAGTGTTGTCCCAAGATACGCAGTATTTT. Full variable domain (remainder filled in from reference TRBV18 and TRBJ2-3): NAGVMQNPRHLVRRRGQEARLRCSPMKGHSHVYWYRQLPEEGLKFMVYLQKENIIDESGMPKERFSAEFPKEGPSILRIQQVVRGDSAAYFCASSPRLVLSQDTQYFGPGTRLTVL.